These T cell receptor beta chains were read from a single sample in a study of T cell repertoires in cytomegalovirus infection. TCRdb passed the reads through MiXCR, listing each CDR3 protein once. The sample carries around 330,000 distinct CDR3 sequences, 15% to 20% recorded once. Sequences were obtained from PBMCs. The receptors were sampled from a human donor in good health (CMV status not recorded). Some clones in this sample may be carry-over from other donors' samples. CDR3s include the opening cysteine and the closing phenylalanine or tryptophan. D genes are given only for firm matches. Size tells how often a clone was seen (once, few, many) or the class of an expanded clone, and some rows leave it out.

>TRBJ1-1|TRBV28|14|many|TRBD1
CASSRDSGGFEAFF
TGTGCCAGCAGTCGGGACAGCGGAGGTTTCGAAGCTTTCTTT
>TRBJ2-7|TRBV7-9|14|few|TRBD2
CASTLAGGPYEQYF
TGTGCCAGCACCTTAGCGGGGGGGCCTTACGAGCAGTACTTC
>TRBJ2-7|TRBV28|13|few|.
CASSAAQTYEQYF
TGTGCCAGCAGTGCCGCGCAAACCTACGAGCAGTACTTC
>TRBJ1-4|TRBV7-6|16|many|.
CASSFQPGTANEKLFF
TGTGCCAGCAGCTTTCAACCGGGGACGGCAAATGAAAAACTGTTTTTT
>TRBJ1-2|TRBV28|16|.|TRBD1
CASSFTGTGGSYGYTF
TGTGCCAGCAGTTTTACTGGGACAGGCGGATCCTATGGCTACACCTTC
>TRBJ2-3|TRBV28|15|.|.
CASRSTVGFQDTQYF
TGTGCCAGCAGATCCACAGTGGGATTCCAGGATACGCAGTATTTT
>TRBJ2-7|TRBV7-8|15|many|.
CASSRLLRGSGEQYF
TGTGCCAGCAGCCGGCTTTTGAGGGGGTCTGGGGAGCAGTACTTC
>TRBJ2-4|TRBV7-2|13|many|.
CASSLATDSVQYF
TGTGCCAGCAGCTTAGCAACGGACAGTGTTCAGTACTTC
>TRBJ2-1|TRBV19|15|.|.
CASRRQPRDYNEQFF
TGTGCCAGTAGGCGACAGCCCCGGGATTACAATGAGCAGTTCTTC
>TRBJ2-1|TRBV11-2|18|many|TRBD2
CASSSPGLAGGYYNEQFF
TGTGCCAGCAGTTCCCCTGGACTAGCGGGGGGTTACTACAATGAGCAGTTCTTC
>TRBJ1-2|TRBV27|17|many|.
CASSLSRPGGGNYGYTF
TGTGCCAGCAGTTTATCGCGCCCCGGAGGGGGGAACTATGGCTACACCTTC
>TRBJ1-1|TRBV29-1|15|once|.
CSVDARVRPNTEAFF
TGCAGCGTTGACGCCAGGGTCCGGCCAAACACTGAAGCTTTCTTT
>TRBJ2-1|TRBV4-1|15|.|TRBD2
CASSQERLAANEQFF
TGTGCCAGCAGCCAAGAACGGCTAGCGGCTAATGAGCAGTTCTTC
>TRBJ1-5|TRBV28|15|.|TRBD1
CASRPDRVWNQPQHF
TGTGCCAGCAGGCCTGACAGGGTGTGGAATCAGCCCCAGCATTTT
>TRBJ1-5|TRBV27|12|few|TRBD1
CASRAGGQPQHF
TGTGCCAGCAGGGCAGGGGGTCAGCCCCAGCATTTT
>TRBJ2-1|TRBV29-1|14|.|.
CSVDKPNSYNEQFF
TGCAGCGTTGACAAGCCCAATTCCTACAATGAGCAGTTCTTC
>TRBJ2-5|TRBV11-2|16|many|TRBD1
CASSTRTGEQRETQYF
TGTGCCAGCAGCACCCGGACAGGGGAACAGAGGGAGACCCAGTACTTC
>TRBJ2-1|TRBV6-6|17|.|TRBD2
CASSYVPSGVSYNEQFF
TGTGCCAGCAGTTACGTCCCAAGCGGGGTCTCCTACAATGAGCAGTTCTTC
>TRBJ2-3|TRBV2|15|once|.
CASIPTSSSTDTQYF
TGTGCCAGCATTCCCACAAGTTCTAGCACAGATACGCAGTATTTT
>TRBJ1-4|TRBV27|15|many|.
CASSRTGRANEKLFF
TGTGCCAGCAGCAGAACAGGGAGGGCTAATGAAAAACTGTTTTTT
>TRBJ2-5|TRBV20-1|16|.|.
CSAQRPGADSRETQYF
TGCAGTGCCCAACGCCCGGGAGCGGACTCACGAGAGACCCAGTACTTC
>TRBJ1-2|TRBV7-8|15|many|.
CASSLAPGANYGYTF
TGTGCCAGCAGCTTAGCCCCCGGAGCTAACTATGGCTACACCTTC
>TRBJ2-1|TRBV12-3/TRBV12-4|17|.|TRBD2
CASSFRLAGDSYNEQFF
TGTGCCAGCAGTTTCCGACTAGCGGGGGACTCCTACAATGAGCAGTTCTTC
>TRBJ1-6|TRBV12-3/TRBV12-4|14|.|.
CASSLSDANSPLHF
TGTGCCAGCAGTTTGTCGGATGCTAATTCACCCCTCCACTTT
>TRBJ2-1|TRBV10-3|13|.|.
CAISESSLDEQFF
TGTGCCATCAGTGAGTCGTCGCTGGATGAGCAGTTCTTC
>TRBJ2-7|TRBV20-1|13|.|.
CSARMGATYEQYF
TGCAGTGCTAGGATGGGGGCAACCTACGAGCAGTACTTC
>TRBJ2-7|TRBV2|15|many|.
CASSEAQDPRNEQYF
TGTGCCAGCAGTGAAGCGCAAGACCCCCGAAACGAGCAGTACTTC
>TRBJ2-3|TRBV20-1|20|.|TRBD2
CSARPYSGTSGGPLTDTQYF
TGCAGTGCTAGACCTTACAGCGGGACTAGCGGGGGGCCACTCACAGATACGCAGTATTTT
>TRBJ2-1|TRBV12-3/TRBV12-4|12|.|TRBD1
CASTEGGYEQFF
TGTGCCAGCACCGAAGGGGGCTATGAGCAGTTCTTC
>TRBJ1-5|TRBV19|15|few|.
CASSALSQGDRPQHF
TGTGCCAGTAGTGCACTGTCGCAGGGTGATCGGCCCCAGCATTTT
>TRBJ1-1|TRBV28|14|.|.
CASVAGHMNTEAFF
TGTGCCAGCGTCGCGGGACATATGAACACTGAAGCTTTCTTT
>TRBJ2-3|TRBV27|14|.|.
CASSFQDSTDTQYF
TGTGCCAGCAGTTTCCAAGATAGCACAGATACGCAGTATTTT
>TRBJ1-5|TRBV6-6|13|many|.
CASSMPGNQPQHF
TGTGCCAGCAGTATGCCGGGCAATCAGCCCCAGCATTTT
>TRBJ2-7|TRBV12-3/TRBV12-4|14|.|.
CASSFWPSDYEQYF
TGTGCCAGCAGTTTTTGGCCGTCAGACTACGAGCAGTACTTC
>TRBJ2-7|TRBV18|14|once|.
CASSPYAGAFEQYF
TGTGCCAGCTCACCCTATGCAGGGGCCTTCGAGCAGTACTTC
>TRBJ2-3|TRBV5-5|16|few|.
CASSLGLVRGTDTQYF
TGTGCCAGCAGCTTGGGGTTGGTGAGGGGCACAGATACGCAGTATTTT
>TRBJ1-2|TRBV7-9|14|many|TRBD1
CASSERQGGYGYTF
TGTGCCAGCAGCGAACGACAGGGCGGCTATGGCTACACCTTC
>TRBJ2-7|TRBV25-1|15|few|TRBD2
CASSHGGGGGYEQYF
TGTGCCAGCAGCCACGGGGGGGGCGGAGGCTACGAGCAGTACTTC
>TRBJ2-1|TRBV2|15|few|TRBD2
CASSDRGGRYNEQFF
TGTGCCAGCAGTGACCGGGGGGGCCGCTACAATGAGCAGTTCTTC
>TRBJ1-2|TRBV6-1|16|.|TRBD1
CASSEVAATGGYGYTF
TGTGCCAGCAGTGAAGTAGCCGCGACAGGGGGCTATGGCTACACCTTC
>TRBJ2-1|TRBV19|14|.|.
CASSNPGGIYEQFF
TGTGCCAGTAGCAACCCAGGGGGGATCTATGAGCAGTTCTTC
>TRBJ2-5|TRBV7-7|14|.|.
CASSPGPPEVTQYF
TGTGCTAGCAGCCCAGGGCCCCCGGAGGTGACCCAGTACTTC
>TRBJ1-2|TRBV11-2|15|.|.
CASSRGAGANYGYTF
TGTGCCAGCAGCCGTGGGGCAGGGGCCAACTATGGCTACACCTTC
>TRBJ1-3|TRBV6-7|16|.|.
CASSYSVLSSGNTIYF
TGTGCCAGCAGTTACTCGGTCTTGAGCTCTGGAAACACCATATATTTT
>TRBJ1-2|TRBV7-9|14|many|.
CASSDQGYRGGYTF
TGTGCCAGCAGCGATCAGGGATATCGGGGCGGCTACACCTTC
>TRBJ2-5|TRBV29-1|13|.|.
CSASYSFQETQYF
TGCAGCGCCTCGTACAGTTTCCAAGAGACCCAGTACTTC
>TRBJ1-1|TRBV5-3|14|.|.
CASSPSVGNTEAFF
TGTGCCAGCAGCCCGAGCGTCGGAAACACTGAAGCTTTCTTT